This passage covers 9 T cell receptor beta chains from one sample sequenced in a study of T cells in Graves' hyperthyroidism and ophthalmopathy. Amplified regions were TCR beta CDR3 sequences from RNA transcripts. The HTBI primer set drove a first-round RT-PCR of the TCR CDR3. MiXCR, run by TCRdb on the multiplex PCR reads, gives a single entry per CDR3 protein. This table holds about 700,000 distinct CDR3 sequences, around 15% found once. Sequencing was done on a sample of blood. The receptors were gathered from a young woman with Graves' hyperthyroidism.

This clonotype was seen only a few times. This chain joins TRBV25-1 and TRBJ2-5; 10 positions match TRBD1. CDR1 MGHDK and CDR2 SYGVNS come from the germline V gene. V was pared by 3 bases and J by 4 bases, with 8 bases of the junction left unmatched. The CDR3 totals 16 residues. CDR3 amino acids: CASSDPAGTGVETQYF. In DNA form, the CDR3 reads TGTGCCAGCAGTGATCCCGCCGGGACAGGGGTAGAGACCCAGTACTTC.

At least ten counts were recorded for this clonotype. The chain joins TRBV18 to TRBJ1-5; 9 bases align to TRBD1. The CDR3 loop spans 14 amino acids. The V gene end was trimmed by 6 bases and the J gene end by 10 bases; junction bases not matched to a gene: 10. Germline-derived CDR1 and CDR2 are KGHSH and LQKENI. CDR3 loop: CASSLTGGLSPQHF. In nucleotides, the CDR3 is TGTGCCAGCTCGTTGACAGGGGGGCTTAGCCCCCAGCATTTT.

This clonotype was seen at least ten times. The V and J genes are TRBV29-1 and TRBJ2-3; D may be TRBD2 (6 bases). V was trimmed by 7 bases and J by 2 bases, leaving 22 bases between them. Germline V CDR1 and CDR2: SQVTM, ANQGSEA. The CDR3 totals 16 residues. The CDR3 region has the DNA TGCAGCGGTATGGGGGGACTGCCCTCCTACACAGATACGCAGTATTTT. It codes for CSGMGGLPSYTDTQYF.

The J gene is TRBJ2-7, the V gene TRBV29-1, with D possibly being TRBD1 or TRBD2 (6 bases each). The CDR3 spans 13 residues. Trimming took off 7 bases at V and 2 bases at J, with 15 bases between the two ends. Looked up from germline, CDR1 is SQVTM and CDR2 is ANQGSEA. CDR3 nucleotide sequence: TGCAGCGCGGCGATCGGGGGCGCCTACGAGCAGTACTTC. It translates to CSAAIGGAYEQYF.

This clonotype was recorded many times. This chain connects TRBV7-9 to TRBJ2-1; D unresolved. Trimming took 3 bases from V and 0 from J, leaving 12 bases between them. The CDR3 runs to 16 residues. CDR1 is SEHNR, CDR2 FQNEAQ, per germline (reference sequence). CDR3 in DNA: TGTGCCAGCAGCTTCAGCGCGATCATCTCCTACAATGAGCAGTTCTTC. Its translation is CASSFSAIISYNEQFF.

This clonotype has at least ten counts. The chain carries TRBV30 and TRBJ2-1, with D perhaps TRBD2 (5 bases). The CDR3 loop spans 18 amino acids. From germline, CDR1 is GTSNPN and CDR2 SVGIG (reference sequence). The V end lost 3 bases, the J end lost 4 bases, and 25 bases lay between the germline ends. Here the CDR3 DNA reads TGTGCCTGGAGCATCGAGCGCACGGGGAGATTGTTGTACAATGAGCAGTTCTTC. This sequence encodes CAWSIERTGRLLYNEQFF.

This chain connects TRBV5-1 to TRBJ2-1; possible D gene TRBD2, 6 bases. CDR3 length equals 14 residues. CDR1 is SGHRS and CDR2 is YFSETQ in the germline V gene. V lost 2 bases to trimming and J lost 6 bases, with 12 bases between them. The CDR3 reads CASSFVGGTNEQFF. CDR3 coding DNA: TGCGCCAGCAGCTTTGTAGGAGGGACCAATGAGCAGTTCTTC.

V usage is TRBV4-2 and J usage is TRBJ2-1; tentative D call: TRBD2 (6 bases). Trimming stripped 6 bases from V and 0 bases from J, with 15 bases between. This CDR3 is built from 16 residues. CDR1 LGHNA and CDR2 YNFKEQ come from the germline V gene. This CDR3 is CASREGDSSSYNEQFF. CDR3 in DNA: TGTGCCAGCAGGGAAGGGGACTCCAGCTCCTACAATGAGCAGTTCTTC.

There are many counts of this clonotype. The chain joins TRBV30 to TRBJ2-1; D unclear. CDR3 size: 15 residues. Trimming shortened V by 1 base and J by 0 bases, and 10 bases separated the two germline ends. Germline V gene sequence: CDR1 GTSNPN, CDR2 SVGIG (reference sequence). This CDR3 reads CAWSALPSSYNEQFF. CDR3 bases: TGTGCCTGGAGTGCGCTCCCGAGCTCCTACAATGAGCAGTTCTTC.